This T cell receptor (beta chain) was profiled in a study of blood T cell repertoires in COVID-19. For the study at large: There were acute and convalescent COVID-19 samples, and they came from the United States, Italy and Spain. T cells, B-cell-depleted T cells, or PBMCs supplied cDNA or gDNA.

Per germline, CDR1 MDHEN and CDR2 SYDVKM. V lost 7 bases and J lost 9; bases outside the gene matches: 7. This CDR3 is built from 14 residues. Categorization into cohorts depended on clinical history that participants reported. Original processing methods: Reference gene primer amplification in the assay estimated nucleated cell counts. Profiled with immunoSEQ multiplex PCR; TCRdb holds only in-frame clones, not every one. V and J calls and clone size are as listed in that table; D and trimming were resolved from the DNA. Among 310,000 or so clones listed, 90% were seen once. The specimen sequenced was PBMCs or T cells enriched from blood (not recorded which). The genes are TRBV28 and TRBJ2-1, with 12 bases lining up with TRBD2. This clonotype was obtained from a woman aged 18-29 years with acute COVID-19. CDR3 region: CASIGTSGFVEQFF. DNA of the CDR3: TGTGCCAGCATCGGGACTAGCGGGTTTGTTGAGCAGTTCTTC. Based on the CDR3 plus reference TRBV28 and TRBJ2-1, the full variable domain is DVKVTQSSRYLVKRTGEKVFLECVQDMDHENMFWYRQDPGLGLRLIYFSYDVKMKEKGDIPEGYSVSREKKERFSLILESASTNQTSMYLCASIGTSGFVEQFFGPGTRLTVL.